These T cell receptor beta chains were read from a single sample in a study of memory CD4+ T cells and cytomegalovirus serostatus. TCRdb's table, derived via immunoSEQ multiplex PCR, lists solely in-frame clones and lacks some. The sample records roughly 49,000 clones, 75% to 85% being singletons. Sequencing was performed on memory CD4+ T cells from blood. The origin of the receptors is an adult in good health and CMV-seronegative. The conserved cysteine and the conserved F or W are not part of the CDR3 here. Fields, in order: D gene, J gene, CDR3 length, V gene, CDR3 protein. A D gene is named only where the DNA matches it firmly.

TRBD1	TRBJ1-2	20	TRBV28	ASSSVTFTFRDRGRWDYGYT
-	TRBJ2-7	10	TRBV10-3	ASGLDNYEQY
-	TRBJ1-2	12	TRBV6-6	ASSPLGGGYGYT
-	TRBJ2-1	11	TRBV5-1	ASSLAALGEQF
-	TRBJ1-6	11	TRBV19	ASSLSVESPLH
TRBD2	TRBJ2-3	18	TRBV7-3	ASSERPPIAGGGSTDTQY
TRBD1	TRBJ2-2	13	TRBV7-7	ASSQGTGIAGELF
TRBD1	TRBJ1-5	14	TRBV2	ASSETQGANFQPQH
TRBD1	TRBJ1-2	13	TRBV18	ASSPRYGQAEGYT
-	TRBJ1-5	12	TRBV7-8	ASSWRSSNQPQH
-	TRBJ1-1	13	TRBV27	ASSFGAGTVPEAF
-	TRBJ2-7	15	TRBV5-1	ASSLGDGAGGTHEQY
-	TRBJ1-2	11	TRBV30	AWDIQVNYGYT
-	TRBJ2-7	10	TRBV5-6	ASSLFTYEQY
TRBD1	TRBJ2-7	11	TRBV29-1	SVRGQGAGEQY
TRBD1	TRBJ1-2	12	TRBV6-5	ASSSGQASYGYT
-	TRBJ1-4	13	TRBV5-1	ASSLRVGANEKLF
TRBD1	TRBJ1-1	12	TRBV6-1	ASRGDSGNTEAF
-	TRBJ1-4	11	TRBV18	ASSLNAGEKLF
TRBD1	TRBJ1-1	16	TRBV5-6	ASSAGTGVMGLKTEAF
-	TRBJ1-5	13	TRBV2	ASYRDSISNQPQH
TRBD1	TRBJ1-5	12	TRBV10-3	AIGRDREGQPQH
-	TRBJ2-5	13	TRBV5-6	ASSFGRAAQETQY
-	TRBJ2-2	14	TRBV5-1	ASSFSGRTITGELF
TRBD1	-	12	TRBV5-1	ASSLGQGVSEQY
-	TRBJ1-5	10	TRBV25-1	ASSYSDQPQH
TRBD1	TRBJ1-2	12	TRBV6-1	ASSEGTGLYGYT
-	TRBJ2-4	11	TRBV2	ASSEDVGNIQY
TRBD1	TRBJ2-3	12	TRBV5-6	ASRPTGVTDTQY
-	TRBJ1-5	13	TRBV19	ASSTRDGNNQPQH